The clone carrying this T cell receptor beta chain was recorded many times. Its antigen remains unknown. Trimming left V 3 bases short and J 5 bases short, with 15 bases between. Germline CDR1 LNHNV, CDR2 YYDKDF (reference sequence). This CDR3 is 15 amino acids long. The sample comes from a study of post-analysis software for immune sequencing data. Study-wide background: Disease courses included relapsing-remitting, secondary progressive and progressive-relapsing multiple sclerosis. Study findings and constraints: F measure grouped same-batch samples tightly together. With TRBV5-6, TRBV5-1 and TRBV20-1 included, five TRBV segments were more frequent in patients than in controls.

Unique molecular identifiers were carried by the TCR beta cDNA libraries. Yield was about 500,000 cDNA molecules from approximately 0.91 to 9.4 million T cells. TCRdb reanalysed the PCR reads using MiXCR and keeps one entry per CDR3 protein. The sample carries 750,000 to 950,000 distinct CDR3 sequences, approximately 57% recorded once. The source is a girl under 18 with multiple sclerosis. The sequenced material came from blood. The chain couples TRBV15 to TRBJ2-3, with D uncertain. The CDR3 DNA reads TGTGCCACCAGCAGCGCTACGCAGTCGGAAGATACGCAGTATTTT. This sequence encodes CATSSATQSEDTQYF.